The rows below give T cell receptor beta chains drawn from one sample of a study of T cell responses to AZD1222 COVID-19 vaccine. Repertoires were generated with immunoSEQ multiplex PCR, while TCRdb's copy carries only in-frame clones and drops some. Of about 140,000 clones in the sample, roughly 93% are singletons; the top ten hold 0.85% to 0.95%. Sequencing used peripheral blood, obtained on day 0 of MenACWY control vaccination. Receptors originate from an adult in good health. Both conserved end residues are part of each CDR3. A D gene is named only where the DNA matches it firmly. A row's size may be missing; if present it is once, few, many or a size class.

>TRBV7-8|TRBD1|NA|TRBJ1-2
TGTGCCAGCAGCTTAGGTCCAAGGGGTCGGACAGGGGCAGGGTATGGCTACACCTTC
CASSLGPRGRTGAGYGYTF
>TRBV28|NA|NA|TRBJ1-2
TGTGCCAGCACCTTAGGGAGGGGCAGGAACTATGGCTACACCTTC
CASTLGRGRNYGYTF
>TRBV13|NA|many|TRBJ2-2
TGTGCCAGCAGCCCGAATCCGGAGGGCGGGGAGCTGTTTTTT
CASSPNPEGGELFF
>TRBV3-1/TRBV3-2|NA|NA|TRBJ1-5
TGTGCCAGCAGCCAAGGTACCAATCAGCCCCAGCATTTT
CASSQGTNQPQHF
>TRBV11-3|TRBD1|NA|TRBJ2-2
TGTGCCAGCAGCTCAGGACCCGTAGGGGGCGCAACCGGGGAGCTGTTTTTT
CASSSGPVGGATGELFF
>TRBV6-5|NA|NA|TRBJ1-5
TGTGCCAGCAGCAAAGTGGGGGCTAGCAATCAGCCCCAGCATTTT
CASSKVGASNQPQHF
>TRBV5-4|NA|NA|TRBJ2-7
TGTGCCAGCAGTCCCCCCGGTAGCGGCCTCTACGAGCAGTACTTC
CASSPPGSGLYEQYF
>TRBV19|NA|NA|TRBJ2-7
TGTGCCAGTAGCTGGGACTCAAGCGAGCAGTACTTC
CASSWDSSEQYF
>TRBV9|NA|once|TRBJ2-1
TGTGCCAGCAGCGTAGATTGGGGGGCCGACTACAATGAGCAGTTCTTC
CASSVDWGADYNEQFF
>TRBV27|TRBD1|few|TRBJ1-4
TGTGCCAGCAGTAGTTACAGGGGAACTGGTGAAAAACTGTTTTTT
CASSSYRGTGEKLFF
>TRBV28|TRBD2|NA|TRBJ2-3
TGTGCCAGCAGTTGGACTAGCGCCACAGATACGCAGTATTTT
CASSWTSATDTQYF
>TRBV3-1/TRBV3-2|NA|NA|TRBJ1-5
TGTGCCAGCAGCTTGTTGAATCAGCCCCAGCATTTT
CASSLLNQPQHF
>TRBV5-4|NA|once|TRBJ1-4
TGTGCCAGCAGCCGGGGGGACGGCGCGTACGGAAAACTGTTTTTT
CASSRGDGAYGKLFF
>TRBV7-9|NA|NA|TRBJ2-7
TGTGCCAGCAGCTTCCAGTACGAGCAGTACTTC
CASSFQYEQYF
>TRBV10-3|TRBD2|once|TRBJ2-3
TGTGCCATCAGCGGACTAGCGGGGGGCCCAGATACGCAGTATTTT
CAISGLAGGPDTQYF
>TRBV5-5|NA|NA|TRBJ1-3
TGTGCCAGCAACCAGCAGATAGGAAACACCATATATTTT
CASNQQIGNTIYF
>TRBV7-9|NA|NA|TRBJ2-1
TGTGCCAGCAGCTCAAAGACAGGCAATGAGCAGTTCTTC
CASSSKTGNEQFF
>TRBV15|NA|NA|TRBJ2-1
TGTGCCACCAGCAGAGATGGCAGGAGGGCCAATGAGCAGTTCTTC
CATSRDGRRANEQFF
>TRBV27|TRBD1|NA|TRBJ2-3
TGTGCCAGCAGTAACAGGGGGTTAGCAGATACGCAGTATTTT
CASSNRGLADTQYF
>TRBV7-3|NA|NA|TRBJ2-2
TGTGCCAGCAGCACTCCAGGGGCCGGGGAGCTGTTTTTT
CASSTPGAGELFF
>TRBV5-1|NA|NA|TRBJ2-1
TGCGCCAGCAGCCTGGACAGAGGATTCAATGAGCAGTTCTTC
CASSLDRGFNEQFF
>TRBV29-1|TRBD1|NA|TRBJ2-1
TGCAGCGTGCTGGCACAGGGGGGCAATGAGCAGTTCTTC
CSVLAQGGNEQFF
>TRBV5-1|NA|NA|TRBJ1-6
TGCGCCAGCCGGAACAGGGATGGTGATTCACCCCTCCACTTT
CASRNRDGDSPLHF
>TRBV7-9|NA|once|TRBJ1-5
TGTGCCAGCAGCTTAGGGAAGGGGGGTGACCAGCCCCAGCATTTT
CASSLGKGGDQPQHF
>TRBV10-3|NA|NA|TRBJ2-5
TGTGCCATCAGTGAGTCCAGAGGGGAGACCCAGTACTTC
CAISESRGETQYF
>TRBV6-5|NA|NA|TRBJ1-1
TGTGCCAGCAGCTACAGGGAAGCTTTCTTT
CASSYREAFF
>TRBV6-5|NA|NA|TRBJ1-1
TGTGCCAGCAGTAATACAGGGTTGAGGGCCACTGAAGCTTTCTTT
CASSNTGLRATEAFF
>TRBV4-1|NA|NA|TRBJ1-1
TGCGCCAGCAGCCAAGACTCCAGTTTGAACACTGAAGCTTTCTTT
CASSQDSSLNTEAFF
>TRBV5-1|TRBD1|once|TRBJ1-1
TGCGCCAGCAGCTTGGAGTTGGGACAGGAGGGCGAAGCTTTCTTT
CASSLELGQEGEAFF
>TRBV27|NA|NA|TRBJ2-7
TGTGCCAGCAGTTTATCCAGGGGTTACGAGCAGTACTTC
CASSLSRGYEQYF
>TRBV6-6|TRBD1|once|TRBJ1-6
TGTGCCAGCAGCGAACCGGGACAGGAAGTTTCAACCCTCCACTTT
CASSEPGQEVSTLHF
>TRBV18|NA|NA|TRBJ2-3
TGTGCCAGCTCACCGGACCTTCAAACAGATACGCAGTATTTT
CASSPDLQTDTQYF
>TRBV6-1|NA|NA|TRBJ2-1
TGTGCCAGCAGTGAAGTTGGAGGCTCACCCCGACGGCAGTTCTTC
CASSEVGGSPRRQFF
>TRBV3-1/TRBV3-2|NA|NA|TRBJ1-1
TGTGCCAGCAGCCTGTACCAGGGCTACACTGAAGCTTTCTTT
CASSLYQGYTEAFF
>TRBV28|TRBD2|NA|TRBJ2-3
TGTGCCACCCGACTAGCGGGAGTCCCTATCACAGATACGCAGTATTTT
CATRLAGVPITDTQYF
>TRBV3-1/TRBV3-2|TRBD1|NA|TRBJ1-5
TGTGCCAGCAGCCACGGACAGGGCGCGGGCAATCAGCCCCAGCATTTT
CASSHGQGAGNQPQHF
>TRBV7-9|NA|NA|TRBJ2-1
TGTGCCAGCAGCTTAGCGGGAGGCAGGGAGAGAGATAAGCAGTTCTTC
CASSLAGGRERDKQFF
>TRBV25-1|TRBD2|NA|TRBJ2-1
TGTGCCAGCAGCCGACTAGCGGAAACCCCCAGCGACAATGAGCAGTTCTTC
CASSRLAETPSDNEQFF
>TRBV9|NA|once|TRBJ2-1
TGTGCCAGCAGCGCAGGGGGGATGAGGAATGAGCAGTTCTTC
CASSAGGMRNEQFF